The TCR beta chain described here comes from a study of beta chain features in type 1 diabetes. Whole-study findings and limits: There was no resolution here of whether HLA type influences TCRB rearrangement.

With 4 bases removed from V and 6 bases from J, the gap between germline ends came to 11 bases. The CDR3 runs to 12 residues. Germline V gives CDR1 GTSNPN, CDR2 SVGIG (reference sequence). What was sequenced were expressed TCRB transcripts, since all of the isolated RNA had been reverse transcribed. Some clones are missing from TCRdb's copy, which holds only in-frame ones; the method was immunoSEQ multiplex PCR. There are 160,000 or so clones in the sample; 11% occur only once, and approximately 2% lies in the top ten. With regard to this clone: Its specificity is not known.

The sample comprised central memory CD4+ T cells from blood. The chain couples TRBV30 to TRBJ2-3, with no clear D. This TCR was sampled from a man aged 18-30 years in good health. The CDR3: CAWTGLGDTQYF. The DNA for the CDR3 is TGTGCCTGGACCGGTCTGGGGGATACGCAGTATTTT.